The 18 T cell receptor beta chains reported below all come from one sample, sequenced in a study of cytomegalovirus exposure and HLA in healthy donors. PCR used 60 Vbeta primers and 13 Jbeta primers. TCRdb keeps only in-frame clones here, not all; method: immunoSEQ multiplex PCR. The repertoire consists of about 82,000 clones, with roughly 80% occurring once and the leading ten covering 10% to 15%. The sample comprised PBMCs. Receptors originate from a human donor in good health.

CDR3 residues: CASSFSGGGDTQYF. The CDR3 DNA is TGCGCCAGCAGCTTTAGCGGGGGGGGAGATACGCAGTATTTT. This sequence joins TRBV5-1 and TRBJ2-3, with 11 bases aligning to TRBD2. V lost 2 bases to trimming and J lost 5 bases; unmatched junction nucleotides: 1. CDR3 size: 14 residues. CDR1 is SGHRS, CDR2 YFSETQ, per germline. Based on the CDR3 plus reference TRBV5-1 and TRBJ2-3, the full variable domain is KAGVTQTPRYLIKTRGQQVTLSCSPISGHRSVSWYQQTPGQGLQFLFEYFSETQRNKGNFPGRFSGRQFSNSRSEMNVSTLELGDSALYLCASSFSGGGDTQYFGPGTRLTVL.

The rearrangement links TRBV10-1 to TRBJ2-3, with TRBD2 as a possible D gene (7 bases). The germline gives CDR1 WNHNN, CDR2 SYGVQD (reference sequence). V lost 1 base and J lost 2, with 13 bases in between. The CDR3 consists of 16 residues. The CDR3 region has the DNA TGCGCCAGCAGTGAGTGGGGGGGCAGGGTCACAGATACGCAGTATTTT. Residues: CASSEWGGRVTDTQYF.

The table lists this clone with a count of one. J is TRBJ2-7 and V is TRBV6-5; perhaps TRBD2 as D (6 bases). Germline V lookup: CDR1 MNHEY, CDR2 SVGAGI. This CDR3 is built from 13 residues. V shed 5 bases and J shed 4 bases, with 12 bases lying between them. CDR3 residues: CASSPPGGYEQYF. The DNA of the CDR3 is TGTGCCAGCAGTCCCCCCGGGGGTTACGAGCAGTACTTC.

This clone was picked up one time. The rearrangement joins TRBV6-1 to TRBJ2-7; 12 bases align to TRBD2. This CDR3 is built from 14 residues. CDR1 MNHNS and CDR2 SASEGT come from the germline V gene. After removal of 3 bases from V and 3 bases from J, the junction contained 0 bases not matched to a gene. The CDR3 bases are TGTGCCAGCAGTGAGACTAGCGGGGGCTACGAGCAGTACTTC. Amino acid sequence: CASSETSGGYEQYF.

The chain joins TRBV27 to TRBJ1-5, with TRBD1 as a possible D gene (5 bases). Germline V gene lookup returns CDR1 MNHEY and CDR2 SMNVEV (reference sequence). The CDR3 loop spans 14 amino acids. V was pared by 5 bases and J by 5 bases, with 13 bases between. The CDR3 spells CASSTGGGYQPQHF. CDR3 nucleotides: TGTGCCAGCAGTACCGGGGGGGGGTATCAGCCCCAGCATTTT.

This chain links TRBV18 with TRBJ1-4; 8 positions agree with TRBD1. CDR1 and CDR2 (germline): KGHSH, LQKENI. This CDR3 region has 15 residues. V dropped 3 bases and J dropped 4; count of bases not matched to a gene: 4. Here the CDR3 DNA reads TGTGCCAGCTCACCGAGGACAGGGCGTAATGAAAAACTGTTTTTT. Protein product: CASSPRTGRNEKLFF.

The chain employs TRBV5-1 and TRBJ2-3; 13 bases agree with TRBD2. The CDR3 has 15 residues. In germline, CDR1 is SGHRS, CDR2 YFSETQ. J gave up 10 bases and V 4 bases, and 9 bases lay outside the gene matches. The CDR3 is CASSRGTSGEAAQYF. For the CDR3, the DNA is TGCGCCAGCAGCCGCGGGACTAGCGGGGAGGCAGCGCAGTATTTT.

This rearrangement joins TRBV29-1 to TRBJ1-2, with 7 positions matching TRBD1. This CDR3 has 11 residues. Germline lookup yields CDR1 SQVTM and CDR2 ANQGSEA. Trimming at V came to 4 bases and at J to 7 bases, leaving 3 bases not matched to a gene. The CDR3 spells CSVVRQGGYTF. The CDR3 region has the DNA TGCAGCGTTGTTAGACAGGGTGGCTACACCTTC.

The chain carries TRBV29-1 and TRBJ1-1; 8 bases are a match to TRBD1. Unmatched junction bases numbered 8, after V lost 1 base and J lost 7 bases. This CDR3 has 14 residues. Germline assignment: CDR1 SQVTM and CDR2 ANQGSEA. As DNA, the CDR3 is TGCAGCGTTGAAGGGGGCAGGGGGCGATTTGAAGCTTTCTTT. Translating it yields CSVEGGRGRFEAFF.

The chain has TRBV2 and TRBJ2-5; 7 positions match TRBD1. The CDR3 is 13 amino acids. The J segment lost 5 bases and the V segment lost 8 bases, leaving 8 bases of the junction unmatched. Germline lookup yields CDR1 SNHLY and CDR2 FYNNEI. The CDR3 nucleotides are TGTGCCAGCCACGGCAGGGGGTACGAGACCCAGTACTTC. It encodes CASHGRGYETQYF.

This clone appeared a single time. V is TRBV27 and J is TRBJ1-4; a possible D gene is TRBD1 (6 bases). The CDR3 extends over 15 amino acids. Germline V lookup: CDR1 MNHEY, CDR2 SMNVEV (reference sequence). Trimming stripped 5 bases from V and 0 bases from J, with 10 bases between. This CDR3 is CASSPRQATNEKLFF. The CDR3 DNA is TGTGCCAGCAGTCCCCGACAGGCAACTAATGAAAAACTGTTTTTT. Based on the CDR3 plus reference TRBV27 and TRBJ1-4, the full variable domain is EAQVTQNPRYLITVTGKKLTVTCSQNMNHEYMSWYRQDPGLGLRQIYYSMNVEVTDKGDVPEGYKVSRKEKRNFPLILESPSPNQTSLYFCASSPRQATNEKLFFGSGTQLSVL.

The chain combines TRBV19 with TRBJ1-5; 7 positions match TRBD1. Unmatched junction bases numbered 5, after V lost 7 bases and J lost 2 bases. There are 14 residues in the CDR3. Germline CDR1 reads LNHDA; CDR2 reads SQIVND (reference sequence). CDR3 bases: TGTGCCAGTACTTACACAGGGGGCAATCAGCCCCAGCATTTT. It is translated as CASTYTGGNQPQHF.

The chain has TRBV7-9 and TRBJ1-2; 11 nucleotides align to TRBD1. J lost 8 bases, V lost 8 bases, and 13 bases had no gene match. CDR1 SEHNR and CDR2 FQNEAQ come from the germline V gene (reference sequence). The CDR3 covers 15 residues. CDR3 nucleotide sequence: TGTGCCAGCGCCGACTCCCGGGACAGGGGGGGCGGCTACACCTTC. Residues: CASADSRDRGGGYTF.

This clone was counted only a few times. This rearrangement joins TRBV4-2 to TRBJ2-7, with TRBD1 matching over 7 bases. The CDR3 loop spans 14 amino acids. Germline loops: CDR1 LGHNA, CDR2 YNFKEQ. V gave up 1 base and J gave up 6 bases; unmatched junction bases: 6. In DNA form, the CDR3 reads TGTGCCAGCAGCCAAGGACAGGGTCGGGCCGAGCAGTACTTC. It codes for CASSQGQGRAEQYF.

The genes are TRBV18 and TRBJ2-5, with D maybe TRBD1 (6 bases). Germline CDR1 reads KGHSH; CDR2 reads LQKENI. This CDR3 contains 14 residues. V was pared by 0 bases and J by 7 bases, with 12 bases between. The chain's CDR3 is CASSPPNREGTQYF. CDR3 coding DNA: TGTGCCAGCTCACCACCGAACAGGGAAGGGACCCAGTACTTC.

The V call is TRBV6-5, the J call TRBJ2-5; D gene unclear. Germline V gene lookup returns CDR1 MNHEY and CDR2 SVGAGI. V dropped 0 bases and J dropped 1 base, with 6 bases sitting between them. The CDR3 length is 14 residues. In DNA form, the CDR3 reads TGTGCCAGCAGTTACTCGCCGGGCCAAGAGACCCAGTACTTC. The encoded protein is CASSYSPGQETQYF.

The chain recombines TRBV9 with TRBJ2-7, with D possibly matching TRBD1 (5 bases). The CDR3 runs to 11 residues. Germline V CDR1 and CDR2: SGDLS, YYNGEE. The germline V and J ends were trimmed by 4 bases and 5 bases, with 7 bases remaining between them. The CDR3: CASSPGNEQYF. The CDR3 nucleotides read TGTGCCAGCAGCCCAGGGAACGAGCAGTACTTC.

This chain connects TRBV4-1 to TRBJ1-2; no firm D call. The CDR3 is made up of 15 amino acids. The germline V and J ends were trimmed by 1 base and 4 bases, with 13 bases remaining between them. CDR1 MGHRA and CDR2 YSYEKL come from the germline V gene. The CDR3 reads CASSQAGPGGYGYTF. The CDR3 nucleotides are TGCGCCAGCAGCCAAGCGGGCCCTGGAGGCTATGGCTACACCTTC.